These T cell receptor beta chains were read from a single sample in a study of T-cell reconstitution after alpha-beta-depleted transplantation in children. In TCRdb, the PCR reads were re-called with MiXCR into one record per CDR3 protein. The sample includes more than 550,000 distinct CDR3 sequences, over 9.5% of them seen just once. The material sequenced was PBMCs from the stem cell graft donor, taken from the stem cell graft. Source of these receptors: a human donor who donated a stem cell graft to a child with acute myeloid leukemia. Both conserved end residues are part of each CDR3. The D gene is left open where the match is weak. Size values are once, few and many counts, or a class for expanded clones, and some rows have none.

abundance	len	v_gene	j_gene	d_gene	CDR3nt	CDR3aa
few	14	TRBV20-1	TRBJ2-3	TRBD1	TGCAGTGCCCCGGGACAGGAGTACACAGATACGCAGTATTTT	CSAPGQEYTDTQYF
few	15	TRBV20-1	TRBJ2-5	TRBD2	TGCAGTGCTAGAGAACTCGGGAGGGCCGGTGAGACCCAGTACTTC	CSARELGRAGETQYF
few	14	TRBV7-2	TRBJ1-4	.	TGTGCCAGCAGCTTAGACCCCAGCAATGAAAAACTGTTTTTT	CASSLDPSNEKLFF
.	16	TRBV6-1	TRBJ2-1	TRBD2	TGTGCCAGCAGCCGCGGACTAGCGGGAGGTGAGGATGAGCAGTTCTTC	CASSRGLAGGEDEQFF
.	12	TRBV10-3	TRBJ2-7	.	TGTGCCATCAGTGAGCCACAGGGTCCTCAGTACTTC	CAISEPQGPQYF
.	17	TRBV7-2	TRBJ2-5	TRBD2	TGTGCCAGCAGCTTAGGGCGGGGGACTAGCGGGACCGAGACCCAGTACTTC	CASSLGRGTSGTETQYF
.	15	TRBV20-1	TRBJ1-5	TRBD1	TGCAGTGTTTGGACAGGGGTAATCGGCAATCAGCCCCAGCATTTT	CSVWTGVIGNQPQHF
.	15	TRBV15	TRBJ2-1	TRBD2	TGTGCCACCAGCAGACGACGGGGGGAGGACAATGAGCAGTTCTTC	CATSRRRGEDNEQFF
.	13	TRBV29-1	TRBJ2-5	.	TGCAGCGGCGAACGGAGGGCCGCAGAGACCCAGTACTTC	CSGERRAAETQYF
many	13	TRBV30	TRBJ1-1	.	TGTGCCCAGTACAGGAATCCGAACACTGAAGCTTTCTTT	CAQYRNPNTEAFF
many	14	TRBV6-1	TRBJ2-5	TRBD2	TGTGCCAGCAGCACCCTAGCGGGAGAAGAGACCCAGTACTTC	CASSTLAGEETQYF
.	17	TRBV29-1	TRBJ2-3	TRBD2	TGCAGCGTTGAATCGACTAGCGGGAGGGCCCGCCCAGATACGCAGTATTTT	CSVESTSGRARPDTQYF
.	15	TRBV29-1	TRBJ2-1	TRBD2	TGCAGCGCGGGAGGTGGGCAGAGCTCCTACAATGAGCAGTTCTTC	CSAGGGQSSYNEQFF
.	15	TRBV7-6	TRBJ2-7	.	TGTGCCAGCAGCTTAGTGGTGGGAGCAGGATGGGAGCAGTACTTC	CASSLVVGAGWEQYF
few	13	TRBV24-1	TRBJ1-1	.	TGTGCCACCAGTGGGGGGAATCTAGCTGAAGCTTTCTTT	CATSGGNLAEAFF
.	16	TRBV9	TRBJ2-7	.	TGTGCCAGCAGCGAACCCGTAGGGGGAAGGCCCTACGAGCAGTACTTC	CASSEPVGGRPYEQYF
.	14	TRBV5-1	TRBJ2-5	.	TGCGCCAGCAGCCAGTTCGAGGCGGCCGAGACCCAGTACTTC	CASSQFEAAETQYF
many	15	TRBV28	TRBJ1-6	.	TGTGCCAGCAGTTTGGACGCCGCCGTTTATTCACCCCTCCACTTT	CASSLDAAVYSPLHF
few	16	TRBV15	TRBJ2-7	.	TGTGCCACCAGCAGAGATTCGTGGACAGCCGGGACCCTGCAGTACTTC	CATSRDSWTAGTLQYF
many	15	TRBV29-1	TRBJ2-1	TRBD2	TGCAGCGTTGCCCTGACTAGCGGGAGTACGAATGAGCAGTTCTTC	CSVALTSGSTNEQFF
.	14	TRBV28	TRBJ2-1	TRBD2	TGTGCCAGCAGTTTCCGTAGCGGGAGAGGTGAGCAGTTCTTC	CASSFRSGRGEQFF
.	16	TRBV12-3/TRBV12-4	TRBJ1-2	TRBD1	TGTGCCAGCAGTCCTCCCTACAGGGGGCTAGACTATGGCTACACCTTC	CASSPPYRGLDYGYTF
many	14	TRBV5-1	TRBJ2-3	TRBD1	TGCGCCAGCAGCATTGGACAGGGTACAGATACGCAGTATTTT	CASSIGQGTDTQYF
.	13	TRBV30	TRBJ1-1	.	TGTGCCTGGAGTTTTCGGGGGGCGGCTGAAGCTTTCTTT	CAWSFRGAAEAFF
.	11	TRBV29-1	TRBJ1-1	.	TGCAGCGGTATACAAAACACTGAAGCTTTCTTT	CSGIQNTEAFF
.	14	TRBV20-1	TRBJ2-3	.	TGCAGTGCTAGAGCCGTCGGGTACACAGATACGCAGTATTTT	CSARAVGYTDTQYF
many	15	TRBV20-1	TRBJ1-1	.	TGCAGTGCTAGAGACGCCCAAGGGGGGAAAACTGAAGCTTTCTTT	CSARDAQGGKTEAFF
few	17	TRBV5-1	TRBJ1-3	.	TGCGCCAGCAGCCCCGTCGGGGGCCCACTCTCTGGAAACACCATATATTTT	CASSPVGGPLSGNTIYF
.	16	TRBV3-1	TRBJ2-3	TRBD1	TGTGCCAGCAGCCAAGATCAGGGGGCGAGCACAGATACGCAGTATTTT	CASSQDQGASTDTQYF
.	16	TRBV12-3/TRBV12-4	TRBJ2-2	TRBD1	TGTGCCAGCAGCTTACCGGGACAGGGGGGCACCGGGGAGCTGTTTTTT	CASSLPGQGGTGELFF
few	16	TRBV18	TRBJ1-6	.	TGTGCCAGCTCACCACCGGTCACTGGGGCGAATTCACCCCTCCACTTT	CASSPPVTGANSPLHF
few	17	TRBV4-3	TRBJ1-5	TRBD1	TGCGCCAGCAGCCAAGCCTTACAGGGGAGGGGCAATCAGCCCCAGCATTTT	CASSQALQGRGNQPQHF
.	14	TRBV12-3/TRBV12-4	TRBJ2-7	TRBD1	TGTGCCAGCAGTTCGGGACAGCCATCCTACGAGCAGTACTTC	CASSSGQPSYEQYF
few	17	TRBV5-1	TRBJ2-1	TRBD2	TGCGCCAGCAGCCCCGGACTAGCCCCTTCCCCCGGCAATGAGCAGTTCTTC	CASSPGLAPSPGNEQFF
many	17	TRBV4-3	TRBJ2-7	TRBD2	TGCGCCAGCAGCCAAGAGACCCTAGCGGGAGGGTTTTACGAGCAGTACTTC	CASSQETLAGGFYEQYF
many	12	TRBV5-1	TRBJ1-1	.	TGCGCCAGCAGCACGGACGGCGCAGAAGCTTTCTTT	CASSTDGAEAFF
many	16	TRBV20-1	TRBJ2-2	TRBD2	TGCAGTGCTTCAGCTCTAGCGGGAGGGTGGTCCGGGGAGCTGTTTTTT	CSASALAGGWSGELFF
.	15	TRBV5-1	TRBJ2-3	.	TGCGCCAGCAGCTTGTCCTCGGCGACCACAGATACGCAGTATTTT	CASSLSSATTDTQYF
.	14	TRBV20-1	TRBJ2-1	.	TGCAGTGCTGTACCTCGGCACTCCTACAATGAGCAGTTCTTC	CSAVPRHSYNEQFF
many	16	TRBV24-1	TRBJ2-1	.	TGTGCCACCTCGGGGGAGCAGCACCCAGCCTACAATGAGCAGTTCTTC	CATSGEQHPAYNEQFF
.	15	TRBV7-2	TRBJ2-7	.	TGTGCCAGCACCTCGTTTGCCGGGTCAAGCTACGAGCAGTACTTC	CASTSFAGSSYEQYF
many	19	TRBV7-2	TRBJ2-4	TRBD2	TGTGCCAGCAGCTTAGCGGGGGCTAGCGGGACCAATTGGGGAAACATTCAGTACTTC	CASSLAGASGTNWGNIQYF
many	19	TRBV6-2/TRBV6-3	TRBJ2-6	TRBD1	TGTGCCAGCAGTTCCCTGGGACAGGGGGTATTTTCTGGGGCCAACGTCCTGACTTTC	CASSSLGQGVFSGANVLTF
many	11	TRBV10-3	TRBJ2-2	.	TGTGCCATCAGAGAAGCCGGGGAGCTGTTTTTT	CAIREAGELFF
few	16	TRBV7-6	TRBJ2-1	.	TGTGCCAGCAGCTTAAGTCCCGGGGGCGGGGATAATGAGCAGTTCTTC	CASSLSPGGGDNEQFF
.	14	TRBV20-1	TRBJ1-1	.	TGCAGTGCTAGCCCTGAGGGAGGGCGGACTGAAGCTTTCTTT	CSASPEGGRTEAFF
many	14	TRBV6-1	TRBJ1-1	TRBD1	TGTGCCAGCAGTCCGACAGGGGTCGGGACTGAAGCTTTCTTT	CASSPTGVGTEAFF
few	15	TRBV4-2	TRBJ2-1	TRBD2	TGTGCCAGCAGCCAAGAGTGGCTAGCGGACAATGAGCAGTTCTTC	CASSQEWLADNEQFF